This T cell receptor (beta chain) was obtained from a study of memory CD4+ T cells and cytomegalovirus serostatus. Sequencing used immunoSEQ multiplex PCR; TCRdb keeps in-frame clones, though not all of them. The repertoire holds roughly 76,000 clones, with about 73% as singletons. Single viable CD3+CD4+CD8-CD45RO+ cells were sorted as the memory CD4+ T cells. The CDR3 is made up of 14 amino acids. Germline CDR1 is MDHEN and CDR2 is SYDVKM. The junction had 3 bases not matched to a gene; V was cut back by 6 bases and J by 1 base. The sequence derives from an adult in good health and CMV-seropositive. This chain links TRBV28 with TRBJ1-5; 7 nucleotides align to TRBD1. The specimen sequenced was memory CD4+ T cells from blood. CDR3 in DNA: TGTGCCAGCAGCCCAGGGGGGAGCAATCAGCCCCAGCATTTT. Translated: CASSPGGSNQPQHF.